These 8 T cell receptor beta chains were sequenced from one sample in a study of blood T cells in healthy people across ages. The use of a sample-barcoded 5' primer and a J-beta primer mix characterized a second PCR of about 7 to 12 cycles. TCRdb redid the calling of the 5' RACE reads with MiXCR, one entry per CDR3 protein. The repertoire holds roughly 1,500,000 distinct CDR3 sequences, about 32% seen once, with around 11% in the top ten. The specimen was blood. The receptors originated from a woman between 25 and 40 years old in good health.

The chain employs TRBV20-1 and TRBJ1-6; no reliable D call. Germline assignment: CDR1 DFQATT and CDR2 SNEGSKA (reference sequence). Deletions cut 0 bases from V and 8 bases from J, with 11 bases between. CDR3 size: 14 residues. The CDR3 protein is CSARERGLDSPLHF. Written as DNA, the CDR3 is TGCAGTGCTAGAGAAAGAGGGTTGGATTCACCCCTCCACTTT.

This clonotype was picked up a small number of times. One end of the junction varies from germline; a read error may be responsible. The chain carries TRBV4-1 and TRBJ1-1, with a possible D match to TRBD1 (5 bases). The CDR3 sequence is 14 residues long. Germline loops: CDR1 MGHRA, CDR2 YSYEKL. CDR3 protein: CASSLGRLNAEAFF. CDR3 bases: TGCGCCAGCAGCCTGGGACGGCTGAACGCTGAAGCTTTCTTT.

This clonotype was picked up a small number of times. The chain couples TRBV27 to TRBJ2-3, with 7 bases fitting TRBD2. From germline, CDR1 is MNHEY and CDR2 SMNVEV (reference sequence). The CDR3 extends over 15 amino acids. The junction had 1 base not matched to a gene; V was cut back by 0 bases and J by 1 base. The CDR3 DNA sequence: TGTGCCAGCAGTTTATCTCTAGCGGGCACAGATACGCAGTATTTT. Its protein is CASSLSLAGTDTQYF.

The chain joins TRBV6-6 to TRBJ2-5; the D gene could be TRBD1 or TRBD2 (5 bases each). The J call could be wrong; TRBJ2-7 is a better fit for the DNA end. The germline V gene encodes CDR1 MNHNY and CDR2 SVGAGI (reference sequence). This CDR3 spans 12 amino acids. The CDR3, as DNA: TGTGCCAGCGAGGGACCTCCCTACGAGCAGTACTTC. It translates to CASEGPPYEQYF.

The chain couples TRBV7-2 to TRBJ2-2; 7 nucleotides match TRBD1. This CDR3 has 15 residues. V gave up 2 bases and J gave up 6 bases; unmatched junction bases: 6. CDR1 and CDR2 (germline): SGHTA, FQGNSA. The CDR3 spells CASSLTGVEAGELFF. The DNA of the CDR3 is TGTGCCAGCAGCTTAACAGGGGTTGAGGCCGGGGAGCTGTTTTTT. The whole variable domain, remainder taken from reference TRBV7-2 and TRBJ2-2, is GAGVSQSPSNKVTEKGKDVELRCDPISGHTALYWYRQSLGQGLEFLIYFQGNSAPDKSGLPSDRFSAERTGGSVSTLTIQRTQQEDSAVYLCASSLTGVEAGELFFGEGSRLTVL.

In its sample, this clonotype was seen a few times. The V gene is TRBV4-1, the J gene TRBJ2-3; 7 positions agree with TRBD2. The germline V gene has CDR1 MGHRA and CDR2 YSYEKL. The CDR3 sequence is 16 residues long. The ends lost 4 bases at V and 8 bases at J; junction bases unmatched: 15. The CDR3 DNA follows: TGCGCCAGCAGCCCCAACCTAGCGGCGACCCTCGGTACGCAGTATTTT. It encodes CASSPNLAATLGTQYF.

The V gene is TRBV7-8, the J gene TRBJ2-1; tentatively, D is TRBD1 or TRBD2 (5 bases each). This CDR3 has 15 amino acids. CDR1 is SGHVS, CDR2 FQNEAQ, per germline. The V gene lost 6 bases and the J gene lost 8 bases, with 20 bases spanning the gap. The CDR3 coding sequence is TGTGCCAGCAGACCCGGGACCGACGGATGGTATGAGCAGTTCTTC. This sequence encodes CASRPGTDGWYEQFF.

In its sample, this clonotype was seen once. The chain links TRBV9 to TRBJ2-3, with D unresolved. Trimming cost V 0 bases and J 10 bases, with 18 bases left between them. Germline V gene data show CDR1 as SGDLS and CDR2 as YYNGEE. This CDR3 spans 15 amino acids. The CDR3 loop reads CASSVAPSEEVAQYF. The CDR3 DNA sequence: TGTGCCAGCAGCGTAGCCCCCTCCGAAGAAGTCGCGCAGTATTTT.